Each of the 29 T cell receptor beta chains below was sequenced from the same sample in a study of blood T cell repertoires in COVID-19. Clones were read by immunoSEQ multiplex PCR, and TCRdb kept only the in-frame ones, dropping some. The data contain some 180,000 clones, about 85% of them singletons. Sample: peripheral blood. The receptors were gathered from an older woman with acute or convalescent COVID-19.

J is TRBJ1-1 and V is TRBV7-9; no clear D. The V end was cut by 2 bases, the J end by 3 bases, with 10 bases between. The CDR3 is 14 residues long. Germline V gene sequence: CDR1 SEHNR, CDR2 FQNEAQ (reference sequence). Here the CDR3 DNA reads TGTGCCAGCAGCTTATCCGGGGATCACACTGAAGCTTTCTTT. Translating gives CASSLSGDHTEAFF.

The rearrangement links TRBV7-8 to TRBJ2-7; 11 bases line up with TRBD2. There are 14 residues in the CDR3. V lost 5 bases to trimming and J lost 2 bases; unmatched junction nucleotides: 2. Germline loops: CDR1 SGHVS, CDR2 FQNEAQ. The CDR3 sequence: CASSQGLAAYEQYV. DNA of the CDR3: TGTGCCAGCAGCCAGGGACTAGCGGCCTACGAGCAGTACGTC.

J is TRBJ2-1 and V is TRBV9; tentative D call: TRBD1 (6 bases). The length of the CDR3 is 15 residues. Germline CDR1 SGDLS, CDR2 YYNGEE. V lost 3 bases and J lost 0, with 10 bases in between. CDR3 residues: CASSERDNSYNEQFF. DNA for the CDR3: TGTGCCAGCAGCGAAAGGGACAACTCCTACAATGAGCAGTTCTTC.

The rearrangement joins TRBV5-1 to TRBJ1-2; D remains unclear. The CDR3 has 12 amino acids. Trimming cost V 0 bases and J 14 bases, with 14 bases left between them. Germline V gene sequence: CDR1 SGHRS, CDR2 YFSETQ. This chain's CDR3 is CASSLGSVIYTF. CDR3 in DNA: TGCGCCAGCAGCTTGGGGTCGGTTATCTATACCTTC.

The V call is TRBV27, the J call TRBJ1-2; tentative D call: TRBD1 (6 bases). Trimming cost V 6 bases and J 8 bases, with 28 bases left between them. Per germline, CDR1 MNHEY and CDR2 SMNVEV (reference sequence). The CDR3 has 17 amino acids. CDR3 protein: CASSHGAAGGVIGGYTF. The CDR3 nucleotides are TGTGCCAGCAGCCATGGGGCAGCGGGGGGCGTAATCGGAGGCTACACCTTC.

The gene calls are TRBV12-5 and TRBJ1-5; no clear D gene. Germline values: CDR1 LGHNT, CDR2 FRNRAP. V lost 4 bases and J lost 7, with 5 bases in between. This CDR3 comprises 11 residues. The CDR3: CASGSGQPQHF. The DNA of the CDR3 is TGTGCTAGTGGTTCGGGACAGCCCCAGCATTTT.

This clone was picked up one time. The rearrangement joins TRBV7-2 to TRBJ2-7; 7 positions agree with TRBD2. Germline lookup yields CDR1 SGHTA and CDR2 FQGNSA. The CDR3 is 14 residues long. J was trimmed by 6 bases and V by 3 bases; bases with no gene match: 8. In DNA form, the CDR3 reads TGTGCCAGCAGCTTCACTCCCGGCGGGGGCGAGCAGTACTTC. Amino acids: CASSFTPGGGEQYF. Using reference TRBV7-2 and TRBJ2-7 for the parts outside the CDR3, the full variable domain is GAGVSQSPSNKVTEKGKDVELRCDPISGHTALYWYRQSLGQGLEFLIYFQGNSAPDKSGLPSDRFSAERTGGSVSTLTIQRTQQEDSAVYLCASSFTPGGGEQYFGPGTRLTVT.

There are a few counts of this clone. V gene TRBV10-1 combines with J gene TRBJ2-1; TRBD1 aligns across 7 bases. Trimming took 4 bases from V and 10 from J; bases not matched to a gene: 10. The germline V gene has CDR1 WNHNN and CDR2 SYGVQD (reference sequence). This CDR3 has 14 residues. CDR3 residues: CASSAFVGQAEQFF. In DNA, the CDR3 is TGCGCCAGCAGTGCTTTTGTTGGACAGGCCGAGCAGTTCTTC.

V gene TRBV5-4 combines with J gene TRBJ2-7; 7 bases align to TRBD2. CDR1 SGHNT and CDR2 YYREEE come from the germline V gene (reference sequence). The CDR3 contains 15 residues. V lost 0 bases to trimming and J lost 3 bases; unmatched junction nucleotides: 6. DNA of the CDR3: TGTGCCAGCAGCTTGGTGGGCAGGGAGGGCTACGAGCAGTACGTC. Translating it yields CASSLVGREGYEQYV.

The chain recombines TRBV5-6 with TRBJ2-7; perhaps TRBD2 as D (6 bases). The CDR3 length is 18 residues. Germline-derived CDR1 and CDR2 are SGHDT and YYEEEE. Between the trimmed V and J ends, which lost 0 bases and 0 bases, there was a span of 19 bases. CDR3 sequence reads: CASSLDPRDPRSSYEQYV. In nucleotides, the CDR3 is TGTGCCAGCAGCTTGGATCCGCGGGACCCTCGCAGCTCCTACGAGCAGTACGTC.

This sequence joins TRBV29-1 and TRBJ1-1, with D perhaps TRBD1 (5 bases). V was pared by 2 bases and J by 2 bases, with 12 bases between. Per the germline V gene, CDR1 is SQVTM and CDR2 is ANQGSEA. This CDR3 spans 14 amino acids. The CDR3 DNA sequence: TGCAGCGTTGAAAGCAAGGGGCAAAACACTGAAGCTTTCTTT. This encodes CSVESKGQNTEAFF.

This clone was observed a single time. The chain links TRBV19 to TRBJ2-7; 9 nucleotides align to TRBD2. The V segment lost 6 bases and the J segment 3 bases; nucleotides outside the gene matches: 9. CDR1 is LNHDA, CDR2 SQIVND, per germline (reference sequence). The CDR3 contains 15 residues. CDR3 sequence (DNA): TGTGCCAGTAGCATGGGAACTAGCGGGTACTACGAGCAGTACGTC. Amino acid sequence: CASSMGTSGYYEQYV.

The J gene is TRBJ1-4, the V gene TRBV6-5; 9 positions match TRBD1. The CDR3 runs 14 residues. CDR1 is MNHEY, CDR2 SVGAGI, per germline. The junction had 6 bases not matched to a gene; V was cut back by 6 bases and J by 7 bases. CDR3 nucleotides: TGTGCCAGCAGCGCACAGGGGGCCCGTGAAAAACTGTTTTTT. Its protein is CASSAQGAREKLFF.

This clone was seen a few times. The V and J genes are TRBV10-2 and TRBJ2-1; 7 bases map to TRBD2. Germline V gives CDR1 WSHSY, CDR2 SAAADI. This CDR3 region has 12 residues. V lost 6 bases, J lost 9 bases, and 5 bases stayed unmatched. CDR3 protein: CASRYPGGEQFF. The CDR3 DNA is TGCGCCAGCAGGTACCCGGGGGGTGAGCAGTTCTTC.

The rearrangement joins TRBV3-1 (or the pseudogene TRBV3-2) to TRBJ2-2, with a tentative D call TRBD1 (6 bases). The germline CDR1 and CDR2 sequences are LGHDT and YNNKEL (reference sequence). The CDR3 is 18 amino acids. V was pared by 1 base and J by 6 bases, with 21 bases between. This chain's CDR3 is CASSQGSLGRGKAGELFF. The CDR3 coding sequence is TGTGCCAGCAGCCAAGGGAGTTTGGGCAGGGGAAAGGCCGGGGAGCTGTTTTTT.

The chain recombines TRBV7-6 with TRBJ1-2; D ambiguous. V was clipped by 1 base and J by 2 bases, with 5 bases between them. The CDR3 has 13 residues. Per germline, CDR1 SGHVS and CDR2 FNYEAQ. The CDR3 sequence: CASSLDGNYGYTF. CDR3 DNA: TGTGCCAGCAGCTTAGACGGGAACTATGGCTACACCTTC.

The genes are TRBV28 and TRBJ2-1; D remains unclear. Germline lookup yields CDR1 MDHEN and CDR2 SYDVKM. V dropped 5 bases and J dropped 4 bases, with 15 bases sitting between them. This CDR3 comprises 15 residues. The CDR3 bases are TGTGCCAGCAGTCCCATGAGGAGAATGTACAATGAGCAGTTCTTC. It specifies CASSPMRRMYNEQFF.

The genes are TRBV10-3 and TRBJ2-2; a weak D match, TRBD1 (5 bases). Germline lookup yields CDR1 ENHRY and CDR2 SYGVKD. V gave up 7 bases and J gave up 1 base, with 7 bases separating them. There are 13 residues in the CDR3. The CDR3 is CAIIRGNTGELFF. CDR3 sequence (DNA): TGTGCCATCATAAGGGGGAACACCGGGGAGCTGTTTTTT.

The CDR3 nucleotides read TGTGCTAGTGGCCAATATCTCCCTCTCAAGCCGGGACCGTCACAGGGCTATGGCTACACCTTC. It yields the protein CASGQYLPLKPGPSQGYGYTF. The J gene is TRBJ1-2, the V gene TRBV12-5, with D maybe TRBD1 (6 bases). Germline V gene lookup returns CDR1 LGHNT and CDR2 FRNRAP. V was trimmed by 6 bases and J by 4 bases, leaving 36 bases between them. This CDR3 region has 21 residues.

In its sample, this clone was seen once. V is TRBV27 and J is TRBJ1-6, with unresolved D. The CDR3 consists of 15 residues. Trimming pared 6 bases from V and 0 bases from J, leaving 9 bases between. Germline V gene lookup returns CDR1 MNHEY and CDR2 SMNVEV (reference sequence). The CDR3 spells CASSAQSSYNSPLHF. CDR3 DNA sequence: TGTGCCAGCAGCGCACAGAGCTCCTATAATTCACCCCTCCACTTT.

The chain has TRBV19 and TRBJ2-1; TRBD2 matches 11 bases. V shed 5 bases and J 6 bases; nucleotides not matched to a gene: 3. Germline V lookup: CDR1 LNHDA, CDR2 SQIVND (reference sequence). There are 14 residues in the CDR3. The DNA of the CDR3 is TGTGCCAGTAGTTCTAGCGGGAGGTTCAATGAGCAGTTCTTC. It translates to CASSSSGRFNEQFF.

The V call is TRBV6-2 or TRBV6-3, the J call TRBJ1-5, with a tentative D call TRBD1 (5 bases). This CDR3 has 17 amino acids. The V end was cut by 2 bases, the J end by 1 base, with 15 bases between. Germline values: CDR1 MNHEY, CDR2 SVGEGT. CDR3 sequence (DNA): TGTGCCAGCAGTTACATAGTGGCGGGGGGAAGCAATCAGCCCCAGCATTTT. Its translation: CASSYIVAGGSNQPQHF.

The chain has TRBV4-2 and TRBJ1-5; TRBD1 matches 7 bases. The length of the CDR3 is 15 residues. Germline values: CDR1 LGHNA, CDR2 YNFKEQ. The trim removed 0 bases at V and 4 bases at J, leaving 3 bases unmatched. CDR3: CASSQDAGGNQPQHF. For the CDR3, the DNA is TGTGCCAGCAGCCAAGATGCAGGGGGAAATCAGCCCCAGCATTTT.

This clone was seen just once. This chain connects TRBV9 to TRBJ2-7, with TRBD1 as a possible D gene (6 bases). Germline V gene sequence: CDR1 SGDLS, CDR2 YYNGEE. V was pared by 0 bases and J by 6 bases, with 10 bases between. This CDR3 contains 13 residues. The CDR3: CASSVDGRGEQYF. CDR3 DNA sequence: TGTGCCAGCAGCGTAGATGGCAGGGGCGAGCAGTACTTC.

The rearrangement links TRBV11-2 to TRBJ2-1; 7 bases map to TRBD2. Germline V gives CDR1 SGHAT, CDR2 FQNNGV. V was pared by 1 base and J by 10 bases, with 7 bases of the junction left unmatched. CDR3 size: 14 residues. CDR3 DNA: TGTGCCAGCAGCTTAGGGACTAGGACGGGGGAGCAGTTCTTC. Protein product: CASSLGTRTGEQFF.

This clone was recorded a few times. The chain uses TRBV5-4 and TRBJ1-1; TRBD1 matches at 9 bases. Per germline, CDR1 SGHNT and CDR2 YYREEE (reference sequence). V lost 4 bases to trimming and J lost 4 bases; unmatched junction nucleotides: 5. The CDR3 is 14 amino acids. CDR3 residues: CASSPTGQGTEAFF. DNA for the CDR3: TGTGCCAGCAGCCCGACGGGACAGGGCACTGAAGCTTTCTTT.

The chain is built from TRBV27 and TRBJ2-7; 10 nucleotides line up with TRBD1. Germline assignment: CDR1 MNHEY and CDR2 SMNVEV (reference sequence). J was trimmed by 6 bases and V by 7 bases; bases with no gene match: 12. This CDR3 region has 15 residues. The CDR3 region is CASTRTGQGRGEQYF. CDR3 sequence (DNA): TGTGCCAGCACCAGAACGGGACAGGGGAGGGGCGAGCAGTACTTC.

Only one count was recorded for this clone. The CDR3 DNA follows: TGTGCCACCAGAGTAACAGGGGGCACTGAAGCTTTCTTT. This codes for CATRVTGGTEAFF. The chain carries TRBV24-1 and TRBJ1-1, with TRBD1 identical over 8 bases. The V gene end was trimmed by 7 bases and the J gene end by 4 bases; junction bases not matched to a gene: 4. The CDR3 contains 13 residues. Germline CDR1 KGHDR, CDR2 SFDVKD.

The rearrangement joins TRBV28 to TRBJ1-1, with D perhaps TRBD1 (5 bases). Trimming cost V 2 bases and J 12 bases, with 19 bases left between them. The CDR3 covers 14 residues. Germline V gene sequence: CDR1 MDHEN, CDR2 SYDVKM. DNA for the CDR3: TGTGCCAGCAGTTTAAGGGGAGGGTCTTTCGGAACTTTCTTT. This codes for CASSLRGGSFGTFF.